These 18 T cell receptor beta chains came from one sample sequenced in a study of OX40 agonist ivuxolimab in advanced cancers. The method was immunoSEQ multiplex PCR; TCRdb's version includes in-frame clones alone and lacks a portion of them. The sample carries fewer than 100,000 clones, about 80% recorded once. The specimen comprised CD4+ or CD8+ T cells sorted from blood, sampled in a trial of the OX40 agonist ivuxolimab. Receptors originate from an adult with an advanced solid tumor such as melanoma, head and neck, liver or kidney cancer.

This chain joins TRBV14 and TRBJ2-1, with D tentatively TRBD2 (6 bases). The V gene lost 4 bases and the J gene lost 0 bases, with 16 bases spanning the gap. Germline V gene lookup returns CDR1 SGHDN and CDR2 FVKESK. This CDR3 is 17 amino acids long. Here the CDR3 DNA reads TGTGCCAGCAGCCGATACGGGGGTATCAGCTCCTACAATGAGCAGTTCTTC. It encodes CASSRYGGISSYNEQFF.

This chain links TRBV7-2 with TRBJ2-7; 7 bases fit TRBD2. The CDR3 totals 18 residues. The ends lost 1 base at V and 2 bases at J; junction bases unmatched: 14. Germline V CDR1 and CDR2: SGHTA, FQGNSA. The CDR3 DNA is TGTGCCAGCAGCTTAGGAGGAGTCGGGGGAGGGAAACCCTACGAGCAGTACTTC. Translation: CASSLGGVGGGKPYEQYF.

The chain combines TRBV30 with TRBJ1-1; D gene unclear. Deletions cut 1 base from V and 7 bases from J, with 13 bases between. The CDR3 loop spans 13 amino acids. The germline V gene has CDR1 GTSNPN and CDR2 SVGIG (reference sequence). The CDR3 reads CAWSEGNLGEAFF. CDR3 in DNA: TGTGCCTGGAGTGAAGGAAATCTGGGTGAAGCTTTCTTT.

The chain combines TRBV5-6 with TRBJ1-4; tentative D call: TRBD1 (5 bases). The CDR3 spans 15 residues. Trimming took off 1 base at V and 0 bases at J, with 7 bases between the two ends. Germline V gene data show CDR1 as SGHDT and CDR2 as YYEEEE. In nucleotides, the CDR3 is TGTGCCAGCAGCTTGATGGGGGCAACTAATGAAAAACTGTTTTTT. Amino acids: CASSLMGATNEKLFF.

V usage is TRBV6-5 and J usage is TRBJ1-2; D might be TRBD1 (6 bases). This CDR3 has 13 amino acids. The germline CDR1 and CDR2 sequences are MNHEY and SVGAGI. Trimming cost V 2 bases and J 12 bases, with 16 bases left between them. CDR3 in DNA: TGTGCCAGCAGTTACCCGGACAGTAACTCTCACACCTTC. Protein product: CASSYPDSNSHTF.

This chain connects TRBV19 to TRBJ2-1, with TRBD1 matching over 9 bases. The length of the CDR3 is 14 residues. V lost 9 bases and J lost 4; bases outside the gene matches: 7. Germline values: CDR1 LNHDA, CDR2 SQIVND (reference sequence). This chain's CDR3 is CARNRGRMYNEQFF. In DNA, the CDR3 is TGTGCCAGGAACAGGGGGCGCATGTACAATGAGCAGTTCTTC.

The chain carries TRBV11-2 and TRBJ2-2; possible D gene TRBD2, 5 bases. Germline V gives CDR1 SGHAT, CDR2 FQNNGV. This CDR3 has 14 amino acids. V lost 5 bases to trimming and J lost 8 bases, with 15 bases between them. Here the CDR3 reads CASSTPWRGGELFF. In DNA form, the CDR3 reads TGTGCCAGCAGCACCCCTTGGCGAGGGGGGGAGCTGTTTTTT.

This sequence joins TRBV27 and TRBJ1-2, with D tentatively TRBD1 (6 bases). The CDR3 contains 17 residues. The V end lost 3 bases, the J end lost 2 bases, and 19 bases lay between the germline ends. Per the germline V gene, CDR1 is MNHEY and CDR2 is SMNVEV (reference sequence). The DNA for the CDR3 is TGTGCCAGCAGTTTCTTGGGGGCAGGGGAGGCCAACTATGGCTACACCTTC. This codes for CASSFLGAGEANYGYTF.

This clone was picked up one time. The chain is built from TRBV18 and TRBJ1-4; no definite D call. Germline V gene lookup returns CDR1 KGHSH and CDR2 LQKENI. Trimming stripped 6 bases from V and 5 bases from J, with 13 bases between. This CDR3 region has 14 residues. CDR3 bases: TGTGCCAGCTCCCTGGCAGCCTCAAATGAAAAACTGTTTTTT. This translates into CASSLAASNEKLFF.

The J gene is TRBJ2-7, the V gene TRBV10-3; 14 nucleotides line up with TRBD2. The CDR3 consists of 15 residues. CDR1 is ENHRY, CDR2 SYGVKD, per germline. V shed 10 bases, J shed 4 bases, and the junction held 9 bases outside the gene matches. CDR3: CASGRGTSGSYEQYF. DNA of the CDR3: TGTGCCAGCGGGAGGGGGACTAGCGGGAGTTACGAGCAGTACTTC.

V usage is TRBV11-2 and J usage is TRBJ1-1, with a tentative D call TRBD1 (5 bases). V was clipped by 1 base and J by 2 bases, with 8 bases between them. Germline V gene lookup returns CDR1 SGHAT and CDR2 FQNNGV. The CDR3 is 14 residues long. DNA of the CDR3: TGTGCCAGCAGCTTAGCCGGGGCCAACACTGAAGCTTTCTTT. The encoded protein is CASSLAGANTEAFF.

The rearrangement uses TRBV7-2 and TRBJ2-7; weak D call: TRBD1 (6 bases). Deletions cut 5 bases from V and 7 bases from J, with 18 bases between. CDR3 length equals 14 residues. The germline V gene encodes CDR1 SGHTA and CDR2 FQGNSA. The CDR3 DNA reads TGTGCCAGCAGCCGGGACAACAATTCAAGGGAGCAGTACTTC. Encoded protein: CASSRDNNSREQYF.

This rearrangement joins TRBV7-3 to TRBJ1-1, with D possibly TRBD1 on 6 matching bases. The germline V gene encodes CDR1 SGHTA and CDR2 FQGTGA. Deletions cut 4 bases from V and 3 bases from J, with 9 bases between. The CDR3 is 13 residues long. The CDR3 region is CASSYTGYTEAFF. The DNA of the CDR3 is TGTGCCAGCAGCTACACAGGGTACACTGAAGCTTTCTTT.

The CDR3 sequence: CAISESVAGGPYEQYV. The DNA of the CDR3 is TGTGCCATCAGTGAGTCGGTAGCGGGGGGACCCTACGAGCAGTACGTC. The J gene is TRBJ2-7, the V gene TRBV10-3; 10 bases match TRBD2. The trim removed 0 bases at V and 2 bases at J, leaving 4 bases unmatched. The CDR3 is 16 residues long. CDR1 and CDR2 from the germline V gene are ENHRY and SYGVKD.

This clone was observed a single time. The rearrangement links TRBV18 to TRBJ2-7, with D possibly TRBD1 on 5 matching bases. Trimming cost V 2 bases and J 2 bases, with 16 bases left between them. Germline CDR1 KGHSH, CDR2 LQKENI. This CDR3 comprises 16 residues. The CDR3: CASSPSGQGGPYEQYV. The CDR3 nucleotides are TGTGCCAGCTCACCATCTGGGCAGGGTGGTCCCTACGAGCAGTACGTC.

The J gene is TRBJ1-1, the V gene TRBV4-1; D ambiguous. Germline loops: CDR1 MGHRA, CDR2 YSYEKL. The V end was cut by 4 bases, the J end by 0 bases, with 9 bases between. The CDR3 extends over 14 amino acids. CDR3 residues: CASSPRVMNTEAFF. The CDR3 DNA reads as TGCGCCAGCAGCCCCCGGGTAATGAACACTGAAGCTTTCTTT.

The V and J genes are TRBV7-8 and TRBJ2-3; 10 bases map to TRBD2. This CDR3 is 17 amino acids long. The V gene's germline CDR1 is SGHVS and CDR2 FQNEAQ. The V and J ends lost 1 base and 2 bases, in that order; junction bases with no gene match: 6. The chain's CDR3 is CASSLVPSGGLTDTQYF. The DNA for the CDR3 is TGTGCCAGCAGCTTAGTGCCTAGCGGGGGACTCACAGATACGCAGTATTTT.

This clone was seen a single time. The V and J genes are TRBV28 and TRBJ1-5; 9 bases map to TRBD1. Germline CDR1 reads MDHEN; CDR2 reads SYDVKM. CDR3 length: 15 residues. With V trimmed by 5 bases and J by 6 bases, 8 bases remained unmatched. The CDR3 reads CASSMTGQGIQPQHF. CDR3 nucleotides: TGTGCCAGCAGTATGACGGGACAGGGAATTCAGCCCCAGCATTTT.